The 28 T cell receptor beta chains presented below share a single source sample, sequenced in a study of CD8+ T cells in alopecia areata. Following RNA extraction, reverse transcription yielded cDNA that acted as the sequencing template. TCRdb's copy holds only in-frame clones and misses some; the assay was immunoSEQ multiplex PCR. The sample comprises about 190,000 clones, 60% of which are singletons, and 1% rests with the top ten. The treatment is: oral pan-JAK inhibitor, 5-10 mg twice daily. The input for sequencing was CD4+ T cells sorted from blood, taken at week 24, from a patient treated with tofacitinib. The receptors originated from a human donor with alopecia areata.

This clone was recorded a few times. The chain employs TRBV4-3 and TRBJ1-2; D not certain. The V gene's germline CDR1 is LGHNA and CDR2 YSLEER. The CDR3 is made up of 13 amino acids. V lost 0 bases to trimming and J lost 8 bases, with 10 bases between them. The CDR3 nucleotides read TGCGCCAGCAGCCAAGATAGGGCCGGGGGCTACACCTTC. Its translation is CASSQDRAGGYTF.

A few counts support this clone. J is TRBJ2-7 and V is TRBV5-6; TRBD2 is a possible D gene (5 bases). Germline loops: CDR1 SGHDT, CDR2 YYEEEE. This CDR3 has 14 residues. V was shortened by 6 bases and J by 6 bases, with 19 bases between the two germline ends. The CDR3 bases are TGTGCCAGCAACATCCTGGGATCGGGGTTCGAGCAGTACTTC. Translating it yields CASNILGSGFEQYF.

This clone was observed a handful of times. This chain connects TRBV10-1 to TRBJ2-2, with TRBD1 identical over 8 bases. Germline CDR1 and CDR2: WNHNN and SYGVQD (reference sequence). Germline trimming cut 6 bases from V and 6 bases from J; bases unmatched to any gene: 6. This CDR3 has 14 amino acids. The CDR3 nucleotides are TGCGCCAGCAGAGGACAGGGAGTCGCCGGGGAGCTGTTTTTT. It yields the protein CASRGQGVAGELFF.

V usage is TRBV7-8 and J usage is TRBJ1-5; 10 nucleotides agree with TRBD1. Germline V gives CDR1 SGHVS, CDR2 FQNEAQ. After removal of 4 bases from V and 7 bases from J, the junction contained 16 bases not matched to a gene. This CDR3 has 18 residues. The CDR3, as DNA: TGTGCCAGCAGCTCTTCCGGGACAGGGGACCCCGCCAGGCAGCCCCAGCATTTT. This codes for CASSSSGTGDPARQPQHF. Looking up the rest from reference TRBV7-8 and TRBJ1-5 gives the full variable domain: GAGVSQSPRYKVAKRGQDVALRCDPISGHVSLFWYQQALGQGPEFLTYFQNEAQLDKSGLPSDRFFAERPEGSVSTLKIQRTQQEDSAVYLCASSSSGTGDPARQPQHFGDGTRLSIL.

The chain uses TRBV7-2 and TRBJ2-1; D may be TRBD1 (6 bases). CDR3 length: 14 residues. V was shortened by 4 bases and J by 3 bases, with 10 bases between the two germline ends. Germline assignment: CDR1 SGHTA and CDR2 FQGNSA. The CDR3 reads CASSYPGHYNEQFF. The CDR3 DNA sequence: TGTGCCAGCAGCTACCCGGGACACTACAATGAGCAGTTCTTC.

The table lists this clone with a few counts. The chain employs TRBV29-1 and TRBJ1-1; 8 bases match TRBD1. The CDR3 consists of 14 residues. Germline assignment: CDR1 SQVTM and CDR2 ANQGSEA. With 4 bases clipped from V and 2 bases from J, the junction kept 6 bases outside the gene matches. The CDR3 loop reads CSVGADRVNTEAFF. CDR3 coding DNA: TGCAGCGTTGGGGCGGACAGGGTCAACACTGAAGCTTTCTTT.

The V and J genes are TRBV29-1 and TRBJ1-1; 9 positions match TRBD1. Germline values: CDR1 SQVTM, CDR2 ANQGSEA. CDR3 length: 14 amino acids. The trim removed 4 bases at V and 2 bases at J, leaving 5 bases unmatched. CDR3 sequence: CSVVPTGGNTEAFF. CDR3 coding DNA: TGCAGCGTTGTTCCGACAGGGGGTAACACTGAAGCTTTCTTT.

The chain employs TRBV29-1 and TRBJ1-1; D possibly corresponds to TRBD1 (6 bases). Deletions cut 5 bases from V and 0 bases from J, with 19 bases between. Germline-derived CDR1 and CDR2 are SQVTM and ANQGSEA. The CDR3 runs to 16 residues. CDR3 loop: CSVPRSTGRVNTEAFF. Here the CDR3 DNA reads TGCAGCGTTCCTCGTTCTACAGGGAGGGTGAACACTGAAGCTTTCTTT.

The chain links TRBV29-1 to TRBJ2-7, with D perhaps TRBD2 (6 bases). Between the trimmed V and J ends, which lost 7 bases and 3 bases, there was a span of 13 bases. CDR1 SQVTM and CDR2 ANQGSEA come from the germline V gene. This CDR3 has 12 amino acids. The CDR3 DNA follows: TGCAGCGGGGGGACTGCTAACTACGAGCAGTACTTC. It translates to CSGGTANYEQYF.

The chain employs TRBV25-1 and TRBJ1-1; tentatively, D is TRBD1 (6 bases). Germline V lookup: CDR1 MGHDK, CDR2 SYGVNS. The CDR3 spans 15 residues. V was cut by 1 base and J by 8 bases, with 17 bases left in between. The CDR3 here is CASSESGWRGIEAFF. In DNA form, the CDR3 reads TGTGCCAGCAGTGAATCGGGTTGGAGGGGGATCGAAGCTTTCTTT.

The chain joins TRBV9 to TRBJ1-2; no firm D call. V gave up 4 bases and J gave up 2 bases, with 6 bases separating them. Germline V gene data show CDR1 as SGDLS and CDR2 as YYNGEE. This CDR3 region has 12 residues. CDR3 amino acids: CASSKVNYGYTF. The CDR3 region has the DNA TGTGCCAGCAGCAAGGTCAACTATGGCTACACCTTC.

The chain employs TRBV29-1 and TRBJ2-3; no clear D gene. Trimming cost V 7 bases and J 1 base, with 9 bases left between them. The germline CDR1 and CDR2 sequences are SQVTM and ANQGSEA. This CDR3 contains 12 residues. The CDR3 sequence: CSGWAGTDTQYF. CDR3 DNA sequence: TGCAGCGGTTGGGCGGGCACAGATACGCAGTATTTT.

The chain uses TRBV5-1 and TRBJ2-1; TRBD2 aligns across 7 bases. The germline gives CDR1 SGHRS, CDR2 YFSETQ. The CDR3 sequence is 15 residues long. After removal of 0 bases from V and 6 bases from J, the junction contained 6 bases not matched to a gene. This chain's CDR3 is CASSLERGTGNEQFF. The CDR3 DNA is TGCGCCAGCAGCTTGGAGCGGGGCACGGGCAATGAGCAGTTCTTC.

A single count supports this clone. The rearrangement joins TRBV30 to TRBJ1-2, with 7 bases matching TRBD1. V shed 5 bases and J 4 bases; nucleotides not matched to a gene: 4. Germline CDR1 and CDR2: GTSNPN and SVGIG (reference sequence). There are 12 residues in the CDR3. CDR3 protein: CAWDRVTYGYTF. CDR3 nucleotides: TGTGCCTGGGACAGGGTCACCTATGGCTACACCTTC.

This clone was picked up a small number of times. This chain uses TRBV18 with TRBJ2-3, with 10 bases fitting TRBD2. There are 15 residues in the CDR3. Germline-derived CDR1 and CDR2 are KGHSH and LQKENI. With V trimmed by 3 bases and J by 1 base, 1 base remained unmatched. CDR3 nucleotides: TGTGCCAGCTCACCCCTAGCGGGGGGCACAGATACGCAGTATTTT. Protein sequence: CASSPLAGGTDTQYF.

CDR3 protein: CASSLHLNTEAFF. The CDR3 nucleotides are TGCGCCAGCAGCTTACACTTGAACACTGAAGCTTTCTTT. This chain links TRBV5-1 with TRBJ1-1; D is unclear. Trimming shortened V by 2 bases and J by 0 bases, and 5 bases separated the two germline ends. The CDR3 has 13 residues. Germline V gene sequence: CDR1 SGHRS, CDR2 YFSETQ.

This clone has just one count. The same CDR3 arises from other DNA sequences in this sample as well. This CDR3 is CASSLGMNTEAFF. In nucleotides, the CDR3 is TGTGCCAGCAGTTTAGGTATGAACACTGAAGCTTTCTTT. The chain is built from TRBV27 and TRBJ1-1; no definite D call. Per germline, CDR1 MNHEY and CDR2 SMNVEV (reference sequence). The V gene lost 2 bases and the J gene lost 0 bases, with 4 bases spanning the gap. This CDR3 is built from 13 residues.

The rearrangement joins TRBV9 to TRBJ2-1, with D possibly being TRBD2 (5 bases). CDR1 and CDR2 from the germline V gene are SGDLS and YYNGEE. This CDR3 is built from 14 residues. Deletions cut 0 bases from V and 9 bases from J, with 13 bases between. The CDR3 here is CASSVGQRSGEQFF. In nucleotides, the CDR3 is TGTGCCAGCAGCGTAGGGCAAAGGAGCGGTGAGCAGTTCTTC.

Here the CDR3 DNA reads TGTGCCAGCAGCTCGGGAACAGATACGCAGTATTTT. It yields the protein CASSSGTDTQYF. The J gene is TRBJ2-3, the V gene TRBV5-6; D is perhaps TRBD2 (5 bases). Per germline, CDR1 SGHDT and CDR2 YYEEEE. This CDR3 spans 12 amino acids. Between the trimmed V and J ends, which lost 3 bases and 3 bases, there was a span of 5 bases. The variable domain in full, with the rest retrieved from reference TRBV5-6 and TRBJ2-3, is DAGVTQSPTHLIKTRGQQVTLRCSPKSGHDTVSWYQQALGQGPQFIFQYYEEEERQRGNFPDRFSGHQFPNYSSELNVNALLLGDSALYLCASSSGTDTQYFGPGTRLTVL.

The CDR3 sequence: CASSRQGLRGYTF. CDR3 nucleotide sequence: TGTGCCAGCAGCCGACAGGGACTACGGGGCTACACCTTC. The rearrangement uses TRBV5-6 and TRBJ1-2; TRBD1 matches at 7 bases. V was pared by 4 bases and J by 8 bases, with 8 bases of the junction left unmatched. There are 13 residues in the CDR3. Germline CDR1 reads SGHDT; CDR2 reads YYEEEE. Full variable domain (missing parts from reference TRBV5-6 and TRBJ1-2): DAGVTQSPTHLIKTRGQQVTLRCSPKSGHDTVSWYQQALGQGPQFIFQYYEEEERQRGNFPDRFSGHQFPNYSSELNVNALLLGDSALYLCASSRQGLRGYTFGSGTRLTVV.

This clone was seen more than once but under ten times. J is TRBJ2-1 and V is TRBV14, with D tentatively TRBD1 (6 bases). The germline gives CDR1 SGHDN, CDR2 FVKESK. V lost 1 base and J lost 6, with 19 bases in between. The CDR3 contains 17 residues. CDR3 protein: CASSQGYDRSQGNEQFF. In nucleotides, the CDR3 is TGTGCCAGCAGCCAAGGCTACGACAGGTCGCAGGGCAATGAGCAGTTCTTC.

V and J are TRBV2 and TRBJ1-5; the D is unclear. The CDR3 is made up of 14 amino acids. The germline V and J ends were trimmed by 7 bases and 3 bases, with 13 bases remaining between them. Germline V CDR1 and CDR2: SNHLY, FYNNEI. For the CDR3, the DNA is TGTGCCAGCAAGGAAAGAGGGTTCAATCAGCCCCAGCATTTT. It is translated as CASKERGFNQPQHF.

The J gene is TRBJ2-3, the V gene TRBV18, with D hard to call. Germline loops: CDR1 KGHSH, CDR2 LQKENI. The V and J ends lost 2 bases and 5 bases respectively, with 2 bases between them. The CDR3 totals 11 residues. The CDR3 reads CASSPEDTQYF. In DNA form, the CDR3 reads TGTGCCAGCTCACCAGAAGATACGCAGTATTTT.

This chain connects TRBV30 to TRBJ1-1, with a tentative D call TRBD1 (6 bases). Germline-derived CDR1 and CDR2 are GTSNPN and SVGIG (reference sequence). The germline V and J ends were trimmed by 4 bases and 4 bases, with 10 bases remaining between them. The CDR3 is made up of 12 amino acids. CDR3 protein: CAWNTGPTEAFF. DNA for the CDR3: TGTGCCTGGAATACAGGGCCCACTGAAGCTTTCTTT. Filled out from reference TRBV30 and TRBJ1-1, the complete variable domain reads SQTIHQWPATLVQPVGSPLSLECTVEGTSNPNLYWYRQAAGRGLQLLFYSVGIGQISSEVPQNLSASRPQDRQFILSSKKLLLSDSGFYLCAWNTGPTEAFFGQGTRLTVV.

CDR3 sequence: CASNTGGDYGYTF. The CDR3 region has the DNA TGTGCCAGCAACACAGGGGGGGATTATGGCTACACCTTC. This chain connects TRBV5-8 to TRBJ1-2, with 8 bases fitting TRBD1. The germline CDR1 and CDR2 sequences are SGHTS and YDEGEE. Trimming at V came to 6 bases and at J to 5 bases, leaving 6 bases not matched to a gene. The CDR3 runs 13 residues.

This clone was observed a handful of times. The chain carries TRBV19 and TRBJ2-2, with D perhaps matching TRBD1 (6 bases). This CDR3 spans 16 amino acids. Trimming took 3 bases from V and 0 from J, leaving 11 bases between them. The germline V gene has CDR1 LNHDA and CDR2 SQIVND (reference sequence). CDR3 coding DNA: TGTGCCAGTAGTATTCGGACAGTAGCGAACACCGGGGAGCTGTTTTTT. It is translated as CASSIRTVANTGELFF.

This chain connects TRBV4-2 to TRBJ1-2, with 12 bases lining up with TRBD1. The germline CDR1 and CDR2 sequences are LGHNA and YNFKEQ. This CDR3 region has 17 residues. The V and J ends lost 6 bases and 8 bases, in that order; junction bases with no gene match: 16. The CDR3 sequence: CASRHAGAGQGAQGYTF. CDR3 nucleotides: TGTGCCAGCAGACATGCTGGTGCGGGACAGGGGGCGCAGGGCTACACCTTC.

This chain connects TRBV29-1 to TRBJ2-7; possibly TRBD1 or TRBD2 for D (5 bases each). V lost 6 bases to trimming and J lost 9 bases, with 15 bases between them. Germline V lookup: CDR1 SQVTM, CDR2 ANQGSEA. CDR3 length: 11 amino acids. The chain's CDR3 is CSVIGAEGQYF. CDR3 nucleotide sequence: TGCAGCGTGATCGGGGCCGAAGGGCAGTACTTC.